Following are 21 T cell receptor beta chains from one sample sequenced in a study of T cell repertoires in cytomegalovirus infection. From the reads, TCRdb called clonotypes with MiXCR, one entry per CDR3 protein. Of roughly 760,000 distinct CDR3 sequences listed, roughly 35% are singletons. Sequencing was done on a sample of PBMCs. The receptors were gathered from a human donor in good health (CMV status not recorded). Some clones in this sample may be carry-over from other donors' samples.

The rearrangement links TRBV5-6 to TRBJ1-2; D remains unclear. This CDR3 is 16 amino acids long. Germline CDR1 and CDR2: SGHDT and YYEEEE. V shed 4 bases and J shed 2 bases, with 18 bases lying between them. CDR3 nucleotide sequence: TGTGCCAGCAGCGAAGAGGCTCCGGGAACCAACTATGGCTACACCTTC. Translated, it gives CASSEEAPGTNYGYTF.

The sample holds a few counts of this clonotype. The chain uses TRBV28 and TRBJ2-7; 10 bases line up with TRBD1. The CDR3 length is 14 residues. V dropped 4 bases and J dropped 5; count of bases not matched to a gene: 5. The germline V gene encodes CDR1 MDHEN and CDR2 SYDVKM. This CDR3 is CASSSTGTGDEQYF. The CDR3 region has the DNA TGTGCCAGCAGTTCGACCGGGACAGGGGACGAGCAGTACTTC.

CDR3 nucleotide sequence: TGTGCCAGCAACAGGGTGTACGAGCAGTACTTC. Its protein product is CASNRVYEQYF. The chain combines TRBV6-1 with TRBJ2-7; TRBD1 is a possible D gene (6 bases). V was shortened by 7 bases and J by 4 bases, with 8 bases between the two germline ends. The CDR3 sequence is 11 residues long. Germline-derived CDR1 and CDR2 are MNHNS and SASEGT.

The V call is TRBV24-1, the J call TRBJ2-1, with TRBD2 identical over 9 bases. Germline V gene lookup returns CDR1 KGHDR and CDR2 SFDVKD. The V segment lost 5 bases and the J segment 9 bases; nucleotides outside the gene matches: 13. This CDR3 contains 16 residues. The CDR3 reads CATSATGLALNSEQFF. The CDR3 DNA sequence: TGTGCCACCAGTGCCACGGGACTAGCCTTGAATAGTGAGCAGTTCTTC.

V usage is TRBV6-1 and J usage is TRBJ1-5, with 7 bases lining up with TRBD1. This CDR3 comprises 15 residues. The V gene's germline CDR1 is MNHNS and CDR2 SASEGT. V was pared by 6 bases and J by 5 bases, with 10 bases of the junction left unmatched. CDR3 bases: TGTGCCAGCAGCGGGGACAGTCAAATTCATCAGCCCCAGCATTTT. It specifies CASSGDSQIHQPQHF.

This chain connects TRBV25-1 to TRBJ2-2; a weak D match, TRBD2 (5 bases). With 4 bases removed from V and 2 bases from J, the gap between germline ends came to 14 bases. This CDR3 is built from 16 residues. Germline CDR1 reads MGHDK; CDR2 reads SYGVNS. For the CDR3, the DNA is TGTGCCAGCAGTGTTAGTAGGACGGGAAACACCGGGGAGCTGTTTTTT. Protein: CASSVSRTGNTGELFF.

The V gene is TRBV10-3, the J gene TRBJ1-2; D may be TRBD1 (5 bases). Trimming took 6 bases from V and 3 from J, leaving 11 bases between them. This CDR3 has 13 residues. Germline CDR1 ENHRY, CDR2 SYGVKD. The CDR3 region has the DNA TGTGCCATCAGCGTTGGACAAGACTATGGCTACACCTTC. This sequence encodes CAISVGQDYGYTF.

CDR3 nucleotide sequence: TGTGCCAGCAGTTCCCGGGGGTTCGGGACGGCCTATGGCTACACCTTC. This gives the protein CASSSRGFGTAYGYTF. The J gene is TRBJ1-2, the V gene TRBV28; a possible D gene is TRBD1 (5 bases). The CDR3 covers 16 residues. Germline-derived CDR1 and CDR2 are MDHEN and SYDVKM. Deletions cut 4 bases from V and 4 bases from J, with 19 bases between.

This sequence joins TRBV4-1 and TRBJ1-2; D unresolved. The V and J ends lost 0 bases and 4 bases respectively, with 15 bases between them. The V gene's germline CDR1 is MGHRA and CDR2 YSYEKL. The CDR3 length is 16 residues. The CDR3 protein is CASSQEGRWSSYGYTF. The CDR3, as DNA: TGCGCCAGCAGCCAAGAAGGGCGGTGGTCTTCCTATGGCTACACCTTC.

This clonotype appeared a few times. The chain joins TRBV6-5 to TRBJ1-1, with D perhaps TRBD1 (6 bases). Looked up from germline, CDR1 is MNHEY and CDR2 is SVGAGI. Trimming pared 6 bases from V and 0 bases from J, leaving 14 bases between. CDR3 size: 15 residues. The CDR3 DNA is TGTGCCAGCAGCTATAGTGGGACATTGAACACTGAAGCTTTCTTT. It specifies CASSYSGTLNTEAFF.

About this clonotype itself: A much larger clone differs from this one at a single base, so this may be a read error. The chain combines TRBV7-2 with TRBJ2-5; the D is unclear. The CDR3 runs to 11 residues. Germline CDR1 is SGHTA and CDR2 is FQGNSA. The CDR3 is CDSTNQETQYF. In DNA form, the CDR3 reads TGTGACAGCACCAACCAAGAGACCCAGTACTTC.

As to this clonotype: A read error may explain this, as a much larger clone is one base away. The chain has TRBV7-2 and TRBJ2-3, with unresolved D. Germline-derived CDR1 and CDR2 are SGHTA and FQGNSA. The CDR3 is 13 amino acids. The CDR3 protein is CVSSLIRQDTQYF. Written as DNA, the CDR3 is TGTGTCAGCAGCTTAATCCGGCAGGATACGCAGTATTTT.

Comment on this clonotype: A junction end diverges from the germline sequence, so it may reflect a read error. The rearrangement links TRBV30 to TRBJ1-1; a weak D match, TRBD1 (6 bases). This CDR3 is built from 13 residues. Germline assignment: CDR1 GTSNPN and CDR2 SVGIG (reference sequence). CDR3 DNA sequence: TGTGCGTGGAGGGGGGGTAGAAACACTGAAGCTTTCTTT. This translates into CAWRGGRNTEAFF.

The chain has TRBV6-6 and TRBJ1-5; possibly TRBD1 for D (5 bases). The CDR3 loop spans 16 amino acids. Germline V gives CDR1 MNHNY, CDR2 SVGAGI (reference sequence). Deletions cut 0 bases from V and 7 bases from J, with 16 bases between. The CDR3: CASSYSGRVCRQPQHF. The CDR3 coding sequence is TGTGCCAGCAGTTACTCGGGCAGGGTGTGTCGACAGCCCCAGCATTTT.

V is TRBV23-1 and J is TRBJ2-6, with D maybe TRBD1 (6 bases). TRBV23-1 is an open reading frame, and its role is uncertain. V was trimmed by 0 bases and J by 0 bases, leaving 21 bases between them. This CDR3 spans 21 amino acids. CDR3 loop: CASSQSTEKTGTHSGANVLTF. CDR3 DNA sequence: TGCGCCAGCAGTCAATCAACCGAAAAGACAGGCACTCACTCTGGGGCCAACGTCCTGACTTTC.

This clonotype was counted at least ten times. The rearrangement uses TRBV27 and TRBJ2-2, with no clear D. The V end was cut by 4 bases, the J end by 6 bases, with 15 bases between. CDR1 MNHEY and CDR2 SMNVEV come from the germline V gene (reference sequence). The CDR3 is made up of 15 amino acids. CDR3 amino acids: CASSSTQIMSGELFF. CDR3 nucleotides: TGTGCCAGCAGTTCTACCCAGATTATGTCCGGGGAGCTGTTTTTT.

The chain has TRBV28 and TRBJ1-1; D gene ambiguous. CDR1 MDHEN and CDR2 SYDVKM come from the germline V gene. Trimming left V 6 bases short and J 1 base short, with 12 bases between. This CDR3 spans 14 amino acids. CDR3 nucleotides: TGTGCCAGCAGCGGCCGTGGCAGGAACACTGAAGCTTTCTTT. It is translated as CASSGRGRNTEAFF.

There are many counts of this clonotype. This CDR3 reads CASSLVQYGYTF. The CDR3 DNA reads TGTGCCAGCAGTTTGGTTCAGTATGGCTACACCTTC. The V call is TRBV28, the J call TRBJ1-2; no clear D. The germline gives CDR1 MDHEN, CDR2 SYDVKM. Trimming pared 3 bases from V and 5 bases from J, leaving 7 bases between. The CDR3 consists of 12 residues.

This chain uses TRBV30 with TRBJ1-2, with no clear D. The CDR3 has 15 amino acids. Looked up from germline, CDR1 is GTSNPN and CDR2 is SVGIG (reference sequence). Between the trimmed V and J ends, which lost 3 bases and 3 bases, there was a span of 17 bases. The CDR3 coding sequence is TGTGCCTGGAGCAAACGTTCATTACTCTACTATGGCTACACCTTC. This translates into CAWSKRSLLYYGYTF.

The V gene is TRBV6-1, the J gene TRBJ2-3; D is undetermined. The V and J ends lost 2 bases and 0 bases respectively, with 21 bases between them. CDR1 is MNHNS, CDR2 SASEGT, per germline. The CDR3 loop spans 19 amino acids. The CDR3 loop reads CASSESDWYSYFSTDTQYF. The CDR3 coding sequence is TGTGCCAGCAGTGAATCCGATTGGTACAGTTACTTTAGCACAGATACGCAGTATTTT.

This clonotype showed up just a few times. The chain has TRBV5-8 and TRBJ1-6, with 8 bases lining up with TRBD1. Trimming cost V 1 base and J 3 bases; bases outside gene matches: 6. The CDR3 extends over 17 amino acids. Germline lookup yields CDR1 SGHTS and CDR2 YDEGEE. DNA for the CDR3: TGTGCCAGCAGCTTGCAGACAGGGGCCGTCTATAATTCACCCCTCCACTTT. It encodes CASSLQTGAVYNSPLHF.